This is a list of T cell receptor beta chains from one sample in a study of blood T cell repertoires in COVID-19. Clones were read by immunoSEQ multiplex PCR, and TCRdb kept only the in-frame ones, dropping some. The sample consists of 180,000 or so clones, roughly 85% of them appearing once. Material: peripheral blood. The origin of the receptors is a woman older than 75 with acute or convalescent COVID-19. Both conserved end residues are part of each CDR3. Each record gives: CDR3 protein, clone size, D gene, V gene. D genes are given only for firm matches. Clone size, where shown, is once, few, many, or a class for clones that have expanded.

CASSLLGSLNTEAFF,-,-,TRBV27
CASSLRLGYNEQFF,few,-,TRBV7-2
CSASFPRDRGHNEQFF,-,TRBD1,TRBV20-1
CASSLDSGQGAVGELFF,-,TRBD1,TRBV11-2
CASRPGELDTQYF,-,-,TRBV7-2
CASSQELSRGWVGYTF,-,-,TRBV4-3
CASSSPGTAETQYF,-,TRBD1,TRBV28
CAWNRDSVAPLHF,-,TRBD1,TRBV30
CASSLSVVNTEAFF,-,-,TRBV11-2
CASRTSGRRETQYF,-,TRBD2,TRBV19
CASGSGGTDTQYF,once,TRBD2,TRBV9
CAWSRGVNSGNTIYF,once,-,TRBV30
CASSARVDSNQPQHF,-,-,TRBV6-6
CACDRTNTIYF,-,-,TRBV30
CASTGQGLGQKLFF,-,TRBD1,TRBV19
CASSGGGGSYGYTF,-,-,TRBV7-2
CASSLSGTDTQYF,-,-,TRBV12-3/TRBV12-4
CASSTGTRQFF,-,-,TRBV2